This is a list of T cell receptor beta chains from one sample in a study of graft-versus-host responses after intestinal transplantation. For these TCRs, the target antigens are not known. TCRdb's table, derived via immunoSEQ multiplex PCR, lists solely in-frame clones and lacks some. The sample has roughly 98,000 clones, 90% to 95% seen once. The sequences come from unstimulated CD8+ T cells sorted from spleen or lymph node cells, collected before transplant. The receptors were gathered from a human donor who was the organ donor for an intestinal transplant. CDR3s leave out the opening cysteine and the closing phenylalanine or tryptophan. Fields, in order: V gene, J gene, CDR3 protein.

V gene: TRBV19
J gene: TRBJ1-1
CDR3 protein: ASSIWEANTEAF

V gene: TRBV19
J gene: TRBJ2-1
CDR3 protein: ASSASLAGWGYNEQF

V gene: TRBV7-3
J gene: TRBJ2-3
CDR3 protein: ASSGSGSTDTQY

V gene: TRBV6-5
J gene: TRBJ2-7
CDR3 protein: ASSTLAGGSEQY

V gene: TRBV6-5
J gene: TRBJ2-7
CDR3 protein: ASSKTGERYEQY

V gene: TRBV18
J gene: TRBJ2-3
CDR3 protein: ASSHLRERGADTQY

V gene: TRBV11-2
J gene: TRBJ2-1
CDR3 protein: ASSFRPGLAAIYNEQF

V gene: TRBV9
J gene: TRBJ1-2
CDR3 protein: ASSVFSWHRAGDINLTNYGYT

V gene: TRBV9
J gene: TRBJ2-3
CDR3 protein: ASSVGAGSTDTQY

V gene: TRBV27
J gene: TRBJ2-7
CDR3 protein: ASSWALDREAY

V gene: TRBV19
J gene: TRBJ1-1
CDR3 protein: ASSIGQVEAF

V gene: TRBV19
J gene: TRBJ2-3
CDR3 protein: ATVLGPGTDTQY